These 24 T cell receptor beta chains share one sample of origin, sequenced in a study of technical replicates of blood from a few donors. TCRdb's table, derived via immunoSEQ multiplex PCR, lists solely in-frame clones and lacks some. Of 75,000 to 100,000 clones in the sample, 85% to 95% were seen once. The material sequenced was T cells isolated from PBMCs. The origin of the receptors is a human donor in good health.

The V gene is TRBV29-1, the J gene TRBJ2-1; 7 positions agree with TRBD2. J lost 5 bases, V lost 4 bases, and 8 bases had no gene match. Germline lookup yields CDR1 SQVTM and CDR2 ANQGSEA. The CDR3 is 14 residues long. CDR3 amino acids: CSVGAGVGNNEQFF. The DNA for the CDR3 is TGCAGCGTTGGGGCGGGAGTGGGGAACAATGAGCAGTTCTTC.

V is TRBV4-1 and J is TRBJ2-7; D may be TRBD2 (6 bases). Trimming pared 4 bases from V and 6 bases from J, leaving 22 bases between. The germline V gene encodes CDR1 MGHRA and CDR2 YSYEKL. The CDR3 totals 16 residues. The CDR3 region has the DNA TGCGCCAGCAGCCCCAGACTAGGGGCCTTTCCCCTCGAGCAGTACTTC. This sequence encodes CASSPRLGAFPLEQYF.

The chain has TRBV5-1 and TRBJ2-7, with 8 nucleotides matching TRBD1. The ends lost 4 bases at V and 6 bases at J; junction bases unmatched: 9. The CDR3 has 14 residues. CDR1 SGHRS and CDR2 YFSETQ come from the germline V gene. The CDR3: CASSQGTGYGEQYF. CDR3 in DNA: TGCGCCAGCAGCCAAGGGACAGGATACGGCGAGCAGTACTTC.

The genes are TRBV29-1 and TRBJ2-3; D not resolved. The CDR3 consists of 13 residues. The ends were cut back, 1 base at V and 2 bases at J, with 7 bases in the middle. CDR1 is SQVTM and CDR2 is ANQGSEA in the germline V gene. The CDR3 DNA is TGCAGCGTTGAAGGACATTACACAGATACGCAGTATTTT. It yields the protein CSVEGHYTDTQYF.

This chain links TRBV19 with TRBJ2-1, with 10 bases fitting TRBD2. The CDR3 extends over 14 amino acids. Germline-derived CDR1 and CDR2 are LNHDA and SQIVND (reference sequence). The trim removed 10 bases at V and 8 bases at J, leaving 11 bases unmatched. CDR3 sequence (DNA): TGTGCCACCTCTCGGTTAGCGGGAGGTTATGAGCAGTTCTTC. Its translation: CATSRLAGGYEQFF.

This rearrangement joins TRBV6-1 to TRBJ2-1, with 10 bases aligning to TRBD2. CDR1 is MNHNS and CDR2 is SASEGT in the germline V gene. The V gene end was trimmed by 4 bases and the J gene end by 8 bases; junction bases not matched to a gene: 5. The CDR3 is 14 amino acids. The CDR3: CASSASGSRDEQFF. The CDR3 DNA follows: TGTGCCAGCAGTGCTAGCGGGAGTAGGGATGAGCAGTTCTTC.

The CDR3 DNA sequence: TGTGCCAGCAGCGTAGGAGCGGGAGGGCCCAATGAGCAGTTCTTC. Amino acid sequence: CASSVGAGGPNEQFF. The gene calls are TRBV9 and TRBJ2-1; 10 bases are shared with TRBD2. After removal of 0 bases from V and 6 bases from J, the junction contained 3 bases not matched to a gene. The germline gives CDR1 SGDLS, CDR2 YYNGEE. CDR3 size: 15 residues.

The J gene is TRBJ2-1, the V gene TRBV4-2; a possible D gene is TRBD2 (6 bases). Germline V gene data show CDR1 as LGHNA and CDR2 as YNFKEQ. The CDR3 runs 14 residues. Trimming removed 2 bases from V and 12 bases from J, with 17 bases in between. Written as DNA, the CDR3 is TGTGCCAGCAGCCAACAACGGGACTCGGAGGGGCAGTTCTTC. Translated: CASSQQRDSEGQFF.

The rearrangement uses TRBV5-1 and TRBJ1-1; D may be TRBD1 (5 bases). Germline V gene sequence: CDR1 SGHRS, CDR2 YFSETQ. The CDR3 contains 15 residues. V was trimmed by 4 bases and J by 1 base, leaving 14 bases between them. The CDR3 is CASSPRGGENTEAFF. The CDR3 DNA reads TGCGCCAGCAGCCCCCGGGGGGGGGAGAACACTGAAGCTTTCTTT. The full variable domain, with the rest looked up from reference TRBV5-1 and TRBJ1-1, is KAGVTQTPRYLIKTRGQQVTLSCSPISGHRSVSWYQQTPGQGLQFLFEYFSETQRNKGNFPGRFSGRQFSNSRSEMNVSTLELGDSALYLCASSPRGGENTEAFFGQGTRLTVV.

CDR3 DNA sequence: TGTGCCAGTAGATCCGTGGGCACAACCGAAGCTTTCTTT. This codes for CASRSVGTTEAFF. This chain joins TRBV19 and TRBJ1-1, with unresolved D. This CDR3 is built from 13 residues. CDR1 and CDR2 from the germline V gene are LNHDA and SQIVND (reference sequence). Trimming shortened V by 6 bases and J by 8 bases, and 16 bases separated the two germline ends.

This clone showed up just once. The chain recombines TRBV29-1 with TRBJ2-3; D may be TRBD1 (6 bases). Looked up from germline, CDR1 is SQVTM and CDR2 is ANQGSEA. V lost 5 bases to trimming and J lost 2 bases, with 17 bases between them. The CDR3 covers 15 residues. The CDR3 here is CSVTLSDRITDTQYF. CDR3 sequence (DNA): TGCAGCGTTACTTTATCAGACAGGATCACAGATACGCAGTATTTT.

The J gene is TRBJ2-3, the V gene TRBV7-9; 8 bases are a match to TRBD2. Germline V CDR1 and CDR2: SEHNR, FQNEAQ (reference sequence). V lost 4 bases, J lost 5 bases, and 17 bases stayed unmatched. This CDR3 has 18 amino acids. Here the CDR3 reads CASSSVGQRETLGDTQYF. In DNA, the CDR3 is TGTGCCAGCAGCTCGGTGGGCCAGCGGGAGACTCTGGGAGATACGCAGTATTTT. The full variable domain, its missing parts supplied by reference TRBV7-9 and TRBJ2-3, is DTGVSQNPRHKITKRGQNVTFRCDPISEHNRLYWYRQTLGQGPEFLTYFQNEAQLEKSRLLSDRFSAERPKGSFSTLEIQRTEQGDSAMYLCASSSVGQRETLGDTQYFGPGTRLTVL.

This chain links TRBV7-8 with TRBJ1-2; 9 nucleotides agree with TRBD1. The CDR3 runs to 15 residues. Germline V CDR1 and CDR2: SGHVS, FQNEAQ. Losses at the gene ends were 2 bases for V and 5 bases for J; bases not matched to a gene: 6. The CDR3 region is CASSLPGQGSYGYTF. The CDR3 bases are TGTGCCAGCAGCTTACCGGGACAGGGAAGTTATGGCTACACCTTC.

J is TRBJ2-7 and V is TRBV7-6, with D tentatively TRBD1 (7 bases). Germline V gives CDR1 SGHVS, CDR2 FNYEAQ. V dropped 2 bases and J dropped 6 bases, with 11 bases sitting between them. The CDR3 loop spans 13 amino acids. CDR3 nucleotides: TGTGCCAGCAGCTTATCAGGGGGAGGCGAGCAGTACTTC. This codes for CASSLSGGGEQYF.

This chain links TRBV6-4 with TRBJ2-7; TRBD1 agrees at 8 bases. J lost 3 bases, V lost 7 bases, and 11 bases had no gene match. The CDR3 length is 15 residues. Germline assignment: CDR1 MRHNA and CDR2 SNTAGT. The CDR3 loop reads CASNGETGELYEQYF. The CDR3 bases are TGTGCCAGCAATGGGGAGACAGGGGAACTCTACGAGCAGTACTTC.

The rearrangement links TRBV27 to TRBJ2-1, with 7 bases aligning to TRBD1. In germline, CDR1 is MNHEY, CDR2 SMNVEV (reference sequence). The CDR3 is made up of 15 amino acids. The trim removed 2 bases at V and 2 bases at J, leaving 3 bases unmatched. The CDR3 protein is CASSLVRGPYNEQFF. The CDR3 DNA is TGTGCCAGCAGTTTAGTGAGGGGGCCCTACAATGAGCAGTTCTTC.

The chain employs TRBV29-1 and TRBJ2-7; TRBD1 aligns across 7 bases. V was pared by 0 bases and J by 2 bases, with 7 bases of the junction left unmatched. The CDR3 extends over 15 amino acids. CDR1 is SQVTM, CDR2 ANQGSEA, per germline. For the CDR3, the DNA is TGCAGCGTTGAAGATGAGACAGGGCGGACCTACGAGCAGTACTTC. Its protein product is CSVEDETGRTYEQYF.

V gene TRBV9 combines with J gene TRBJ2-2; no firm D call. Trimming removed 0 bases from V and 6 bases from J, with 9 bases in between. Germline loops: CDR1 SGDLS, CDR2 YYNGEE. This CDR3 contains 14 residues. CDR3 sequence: CASSVESGSGELFF. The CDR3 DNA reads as TGTGCCAGCAGCGTAGAGTCGGGTTCCGGGGAGCTGTTTTTT.

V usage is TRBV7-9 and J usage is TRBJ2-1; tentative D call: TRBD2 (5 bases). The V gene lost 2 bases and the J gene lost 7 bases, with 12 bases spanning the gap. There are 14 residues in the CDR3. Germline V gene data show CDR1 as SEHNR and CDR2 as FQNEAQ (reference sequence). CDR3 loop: CASSLSTGNNEQFF. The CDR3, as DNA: TGTGCCAGCAGCTTATCTACGGGAAATAATGAGCAGTTCTTC.

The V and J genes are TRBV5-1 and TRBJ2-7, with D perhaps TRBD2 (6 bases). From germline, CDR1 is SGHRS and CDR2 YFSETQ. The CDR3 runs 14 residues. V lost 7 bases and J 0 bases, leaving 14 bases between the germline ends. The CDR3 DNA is TGCGCCAGCTCAAGATGGCGGGACTCCTACGAGCAGTACTTC. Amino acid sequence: CASSRWRDSYEQYF.

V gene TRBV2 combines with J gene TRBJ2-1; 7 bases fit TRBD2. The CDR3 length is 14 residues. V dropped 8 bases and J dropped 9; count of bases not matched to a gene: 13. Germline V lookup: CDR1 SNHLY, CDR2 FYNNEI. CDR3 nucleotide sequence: TGTGCCAGCCAGCTGGGACTATACAATACTGAGCAGTTCTTC. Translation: CASQLGLYNTEQFF. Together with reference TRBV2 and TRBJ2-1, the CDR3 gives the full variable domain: EPEVTQTPSHQVTQMGQEVILRCVPISNHLYFYWYRQILGQKVEFLVSFYNNEISEKSEIFDDQFSVERPDGSNFTLKIRSTKLEDSAMYFCASQLGLYNTEQFFGPGTRLTVL.

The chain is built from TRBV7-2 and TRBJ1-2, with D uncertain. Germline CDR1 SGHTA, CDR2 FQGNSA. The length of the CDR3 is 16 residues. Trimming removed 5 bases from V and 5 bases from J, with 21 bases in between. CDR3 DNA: TGTGCCAGCAGCCTCGTATTGAGGAACCCCCGATATGGCTACACCTTC. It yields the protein CASSLVLRNPRYGYTF.

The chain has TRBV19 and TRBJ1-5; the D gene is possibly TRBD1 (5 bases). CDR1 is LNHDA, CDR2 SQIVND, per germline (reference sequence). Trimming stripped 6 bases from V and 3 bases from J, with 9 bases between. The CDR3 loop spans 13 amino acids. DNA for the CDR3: TGTGCCAGTAGCGGACAAACCAATCAGCCCCAGCATTTT. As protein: CASSGQTNQPQHF.

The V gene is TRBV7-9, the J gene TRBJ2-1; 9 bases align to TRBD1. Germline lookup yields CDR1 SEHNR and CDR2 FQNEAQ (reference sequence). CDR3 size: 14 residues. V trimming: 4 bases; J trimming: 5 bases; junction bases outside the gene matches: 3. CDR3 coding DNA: TGTGCCAGCAGCTCGGGACAGGGCAACAATGAGCAGTTCTTC. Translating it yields CASSSGQGNNEQFF. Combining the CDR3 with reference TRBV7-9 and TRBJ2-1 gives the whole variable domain DTGVSQNPRHKITKRGQNVTFRCDPISEHNRLYWYRQTLGQGPEFLTYFQNEAQLEKSRLLSDRFSAERPKGSFSTLEIQRTEQGDSAMYLCASSSGQGNNEQFFGPGTRLTVL.